The T cell receptor (beta chain) described here comes from a study of blood T cells in healthy people across ages. Study-level findings and limits: The authors considered diversity estimates from one million T cells to be underestimates.

Those donating, healthy Caucasian individuals from Russia, were aged roughly 6 to 95. The CDR3 extends over 16 amino acids. The V gene end was trimmed by 5 bases and the J gene end by 1 base; junction bases not matched to a gene: 10. In germline, CDR1 is MNHEY, CDR2 SMNVEV (reference sequence). This clonotype was observed a handful of times. Its antigen is unknown. A second PCR of about 6 to 12 cycles used a sample-barcoded 5' primer and a J-beta primer mix. Each CDR3 protein gets one entry after TCRdb re-called the 5' RACE reads with MiXCR. The table records just under 550,000 distinct CDR3 sequences, about 24% of them present only once. These data also featured in a second study, about T cells of mothers and their children. According to that study: Samples were obtained from a few healthy Caucasian mothers and their six children.

The chain is built from TRBV27 and TRBJ1-2, with 7 positions matching TRBD1. The source material was blood. The receptor was isolated from a boy aged 10-17 years in good health. CDR3 residues: CASSAYPQGYNYGYTF. DNA of the CDR3: TGTGCCAGCAGTGCCTATCCACAGGGGTATAACTATGGCTACACCTTC.